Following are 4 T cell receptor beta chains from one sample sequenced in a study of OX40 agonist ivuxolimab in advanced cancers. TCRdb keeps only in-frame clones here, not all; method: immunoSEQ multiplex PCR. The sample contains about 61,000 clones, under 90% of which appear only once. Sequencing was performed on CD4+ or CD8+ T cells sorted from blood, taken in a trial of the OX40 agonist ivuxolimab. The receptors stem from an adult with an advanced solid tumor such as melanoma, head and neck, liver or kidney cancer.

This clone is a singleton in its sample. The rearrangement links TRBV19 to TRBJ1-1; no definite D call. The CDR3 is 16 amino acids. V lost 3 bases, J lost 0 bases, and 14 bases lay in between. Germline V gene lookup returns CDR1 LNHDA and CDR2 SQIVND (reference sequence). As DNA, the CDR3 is TGTGCCAGTAGTATGGGTAGGGATCCCATGAACACTGAAGCTTTCTTT. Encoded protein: CASSMGRDPMNTEAFF.

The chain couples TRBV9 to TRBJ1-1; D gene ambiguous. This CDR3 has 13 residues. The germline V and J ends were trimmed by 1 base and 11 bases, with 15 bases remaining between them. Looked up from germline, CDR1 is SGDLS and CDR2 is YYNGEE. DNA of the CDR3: TGTGCCAGCAGCGTATCACCCGGGTCGGAGGCTTTCTTT. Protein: CASSVSPGSEAFF.

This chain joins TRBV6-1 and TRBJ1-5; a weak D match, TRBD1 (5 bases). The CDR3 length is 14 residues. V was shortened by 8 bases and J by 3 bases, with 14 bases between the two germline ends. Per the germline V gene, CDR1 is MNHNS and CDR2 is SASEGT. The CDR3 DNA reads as TGTGCCAGCGGCGACAGTTGGGACAATCAGCCCCAGCATTTT. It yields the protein CASGDSWDNQPQHF.

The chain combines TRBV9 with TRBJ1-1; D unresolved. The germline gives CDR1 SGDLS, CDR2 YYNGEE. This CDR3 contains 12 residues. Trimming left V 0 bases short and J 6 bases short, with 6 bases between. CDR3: CASSVEGPEAFF. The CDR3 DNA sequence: TGTGCCAGCAGCGTAGAGGGCCCTGAAGCTTTCTTT.